The sequence of this TCR beta chain was determined in a study of blood T cell repertoires in COVID-19. The wider study: PBMCs, B-cell-depleted T cells, or T cells were the source of the cDNA or gDNA that made up the material.

While infection was still active, Seattle patients were enrolled and then followed longitudinally. The V and J ends lost 6 bases and 1 base respectively, with 16 bases between them. The CDR3 totals 17 residues. Per the germline V gene, CDR1 is SGHVS and CDR2 is FNYEAQ. Per the authors' pipeline: From reference gene primer amplification, estimates of nucleated cell counts were derived. Assay: immunoSEQ multiplex PCR; the TCRdb copy retains only in-frame clones and omits some. The DNA was the basis for D and trimming; V, J and clone size are from that table. The sample consists of roughly 400,000 clones, around 87% of them appearing once.

The sample comprised peripheral blood. The V and J genes are TRBV7-6 and TRBJ2-6; perhaps TRBD1 as D (7 bases). This TCR was recovered from a woman in her sixties with COVID-19, enrolled during active disease. The CDR3 region has the DNA TGTGCCAGCAGACGCGGAGGGGGCAGGTCTGGGGCCAACGTCCTGACTTTC. Residues: CASRRGGGRSGANVLTF.